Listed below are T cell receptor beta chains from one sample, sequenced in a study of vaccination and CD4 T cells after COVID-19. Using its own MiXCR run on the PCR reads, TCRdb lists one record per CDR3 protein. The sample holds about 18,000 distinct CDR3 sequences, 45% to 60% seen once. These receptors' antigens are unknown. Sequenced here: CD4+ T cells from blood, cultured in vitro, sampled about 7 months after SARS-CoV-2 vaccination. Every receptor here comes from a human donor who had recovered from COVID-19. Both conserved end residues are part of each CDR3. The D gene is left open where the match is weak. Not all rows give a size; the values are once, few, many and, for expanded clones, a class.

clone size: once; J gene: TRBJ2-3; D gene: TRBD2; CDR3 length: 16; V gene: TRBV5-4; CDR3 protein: CASSLGASGRMDTQYF; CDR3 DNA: TGTGCCAGCAGCTTGGGGGCTAGCGGGAGGATGGATACGCAGTATTTT
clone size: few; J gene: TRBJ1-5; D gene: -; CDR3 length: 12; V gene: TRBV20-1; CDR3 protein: CSAGGTDQPQHF; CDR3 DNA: TGCAGTGCTGGAGGGACCGATCAGCCCCAGCATTTT
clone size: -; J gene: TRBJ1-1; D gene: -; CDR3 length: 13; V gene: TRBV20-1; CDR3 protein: CSASPIPGAEAFF; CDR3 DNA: TGCAGTGCTAGTCCCATCCCTGGGGCTGAAGCTTTCTTT
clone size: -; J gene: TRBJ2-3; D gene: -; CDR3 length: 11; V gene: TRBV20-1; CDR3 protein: CSAPTRATQYF; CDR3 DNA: TGCAGTGCCCCGACTAGAGCTACGCAGTATTTT
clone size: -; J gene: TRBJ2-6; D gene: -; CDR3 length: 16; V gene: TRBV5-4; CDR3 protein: CASSLLIGSGANVLTF; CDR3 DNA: TGTGCCAGCAGCTTGTTAATCGGCTCTGGGGCCAACGTCCTGACTTTC
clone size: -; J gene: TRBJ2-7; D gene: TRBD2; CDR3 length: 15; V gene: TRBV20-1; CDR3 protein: CSARGIKTSDYEQYF; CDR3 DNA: TGCAGTGCTAGAGGGATCAAGACTAGCGACTACGAGCAGTACTTC
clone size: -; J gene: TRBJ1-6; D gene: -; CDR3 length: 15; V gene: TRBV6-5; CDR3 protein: CASSYSAAENSPLHF; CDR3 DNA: TGTGCCAGCAGTTACTCGGCGGCAGAGAATTCACCCCTCCACTTT
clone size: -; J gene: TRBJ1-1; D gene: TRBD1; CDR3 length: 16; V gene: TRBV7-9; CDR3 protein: CASSPRWWTGRTEAFF; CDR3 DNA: TGTGCCAGCAGCCCGCGATGGTGGACAGGGCGAACTGAAGCTTTCTTT
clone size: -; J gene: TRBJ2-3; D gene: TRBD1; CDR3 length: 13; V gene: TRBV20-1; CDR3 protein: CSARTGAQDTQYF; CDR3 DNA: TGCAGTGCTAGGACAGGGGCACAAGATACGCAGTATTTT
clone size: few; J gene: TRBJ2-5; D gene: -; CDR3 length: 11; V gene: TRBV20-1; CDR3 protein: CSASGVETQYF; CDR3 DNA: TGCAGTGCTAGCGGAGTGGAGACCCAGTACTTC
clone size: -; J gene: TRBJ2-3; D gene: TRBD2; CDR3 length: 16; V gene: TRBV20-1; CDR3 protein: CSATNYPSGNTDTQYF; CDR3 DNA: TGCAGTGCTACCAATTATCCTAGCGGAAACACAGATACGCAGTATTTT
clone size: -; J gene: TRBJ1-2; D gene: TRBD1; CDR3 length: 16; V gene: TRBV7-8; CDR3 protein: CASSLGQGRLDYGYTF; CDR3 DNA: TGTGCCAGCAGCCTTGGACAGGGAAGATTAGACTATGGCTACACCTTC
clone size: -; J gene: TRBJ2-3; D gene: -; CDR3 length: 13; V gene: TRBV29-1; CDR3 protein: CSVGGRFTDTQYF; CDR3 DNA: TGCAGCGTTGGGGGCAGATTCACAGATACGCAGTATTTT
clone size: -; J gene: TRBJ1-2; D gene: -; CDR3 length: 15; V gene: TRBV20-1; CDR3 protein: CSAVDGGGTLYGYTF; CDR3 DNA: TGCAGTGCTGTCGACGGCGGAGGGACCCTCTATGGCTACACCTTC
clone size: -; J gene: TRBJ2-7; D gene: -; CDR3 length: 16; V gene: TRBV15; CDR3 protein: CATSRVVVGTIYEQYF; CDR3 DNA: TGTGCCACCAGCAGAGTGGTAGTCGGGACAATCTACGAGCAGTACTTC
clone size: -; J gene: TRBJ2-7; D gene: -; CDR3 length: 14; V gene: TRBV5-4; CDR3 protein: CASSSKTNPYEQYF; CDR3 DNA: TGTGCCAGCAGCTCGAAGACGAATCCCTACGAGCAGTACTTC
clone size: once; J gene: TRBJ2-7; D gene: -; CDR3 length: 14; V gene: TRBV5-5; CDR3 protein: CASSLMVATYEQYF; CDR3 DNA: TGTGCCAGCAGCTTGATGGTCGCCACCTACGAGCAGTACTTC
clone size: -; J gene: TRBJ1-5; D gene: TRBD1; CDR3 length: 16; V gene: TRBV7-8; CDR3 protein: CASSLSAAGGYQPQHF; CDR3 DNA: TGTGCCAGCAGCTTATCGGCGGCAGGGGGCTATCAGCCCCAGCATTTT
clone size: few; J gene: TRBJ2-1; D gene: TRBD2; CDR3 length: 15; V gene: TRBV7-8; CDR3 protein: CASSLDGGRALRQFF; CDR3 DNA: TGTGCCAGCAGCTTAGACGGCGGGAGGGCCTTGAGGCAGTTCTTC
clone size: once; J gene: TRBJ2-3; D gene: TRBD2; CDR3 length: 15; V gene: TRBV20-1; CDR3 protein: CSATVFSGSTDTQYF; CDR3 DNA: TGCAGTGCTACCGTTTTTAGCGGGAGCACAGATACGCAGTATTTT
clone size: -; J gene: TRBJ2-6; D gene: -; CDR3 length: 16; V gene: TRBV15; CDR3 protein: CATSRLGHSGANVLTF; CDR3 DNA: TGTGCCACCAGCAGACTCGGACACTCTGGGGCCAACGTCCTGACTTTC
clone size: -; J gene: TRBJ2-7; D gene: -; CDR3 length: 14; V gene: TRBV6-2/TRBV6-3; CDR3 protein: CASSYSIVSYEQYF; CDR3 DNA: TGTGCCAGCAGTTACTCGATTGTCTCCTACGAGCAGTACTTC
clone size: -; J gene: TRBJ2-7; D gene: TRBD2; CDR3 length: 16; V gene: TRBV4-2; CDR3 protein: CASSQQAQRESYEQYF; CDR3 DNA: TGTGCCAGCAGCCAACAGGCTCAGCGGGAGTCCTACGAGCAGTACTTC
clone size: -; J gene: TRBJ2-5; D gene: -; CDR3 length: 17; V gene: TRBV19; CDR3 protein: CASSPIFGRRSQETQYF; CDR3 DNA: TGTGCCAGTAGTCCCATTTTCGGCAGGAGATCCCAAGAGACCCAGTACTTC
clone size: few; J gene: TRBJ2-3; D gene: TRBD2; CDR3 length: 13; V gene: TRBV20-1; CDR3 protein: CSAGTSGKDTQYF; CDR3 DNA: TGCAGTGCGGGGACTAGCGGGAAAGATACGCAGTATTTT
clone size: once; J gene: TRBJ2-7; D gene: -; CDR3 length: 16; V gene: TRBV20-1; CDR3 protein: CSIKEGLSPLLYEQYF; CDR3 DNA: TGCAGTATAAAAGAAGGACTTAGTCCCTTACTCTACGAGCAGTACTTC
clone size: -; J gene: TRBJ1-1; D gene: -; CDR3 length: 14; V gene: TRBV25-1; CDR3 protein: CASRFRDGNTEAFF; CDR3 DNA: TGTGCCAGCAGATTCCGGGACGGGAACACTGAAGCTTTCTTT
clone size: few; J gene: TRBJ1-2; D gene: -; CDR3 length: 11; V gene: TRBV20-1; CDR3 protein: CSAGGDYGYTF; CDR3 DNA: TGCAGTGCTGGCGGGGACTATGGCTACACCTTC
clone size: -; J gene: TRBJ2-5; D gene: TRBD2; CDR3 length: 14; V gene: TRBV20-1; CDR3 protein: CSAPSRTSGGLQYF; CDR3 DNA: TGCAGTGCTCCGTCCCGGACTAGCGGGGGCCTTCAGTACTTC
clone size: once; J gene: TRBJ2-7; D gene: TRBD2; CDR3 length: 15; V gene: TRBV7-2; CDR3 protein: CASSPTSGRYYEQYF; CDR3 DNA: TGTGCCAGCAGCCCTACAAGCGGGAGGTACTACGAGCAGTACTTC
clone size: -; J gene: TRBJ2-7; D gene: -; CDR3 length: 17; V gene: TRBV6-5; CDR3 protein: CASSYSFPRQYAYEQYF; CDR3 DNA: TGTGCCAGCAGTTACTCGTTTCCCCGACAGTATGCCTACGAGCAGTACTTC